This T cell receptor beta chain was recorded in a study of identical twins. This clonotype was found many times. TCRdb called the 5' RACE reads again in MiXCR, with one record for every CDR3 protein. The top ten clones hold 0.98% of a sample with 700,000 or so distinct CDR3 sequences, 8.6% of them seen once. Trimming took 0 bases from V and 14 from J, leaving 22 bases between them. There are 15 residues in the CDR3. These same data were also listed under a study on yellow fever vaccine responses in identical twins.

The clonotype originates from a woman between 18 and 29 years old in good health. This chain links TRBV12-3 or TRBV12-4 with TRBJ1-2; possible D gene TRBD1, 5 bases. The sequencing input was PBMCs. CDR3 amino acids: CASSLALGGLGTMTF. CDR3 coding DNA: TGTGCCAGCAGTTTAGCGCTGGGAGGGTTGGGGACTATGACCTTC.